The 20 T cell receptor beta chains in this list originate from one sample, sequenced in a study of control samples from healthy donors and cancer patients. Assay used: immunoSEQ multiplex PCR; TCRdb lists only in-frame clones, some missing. The sample has 70,000 to 95,000 clones; 93% are singletons. Sequenced input: PBMCs. The receptors originated from a woman aged 40 to 49 with lung cancer.

This chain joins TRBV3-1 (or the pseudogene TRBV3-2) and TRBJ2-1; 10 nucleotides agree with TRBD1. Trimming cost V 1 base and J 8 bases; bases outside gene matches: 5. The CDR3 runs to 15 residues. Germline V CDR1 and CDR2: LGHDT, YNNKEL (reference sequence). The CDR3, as DNA: TGTGCCAGCAGCCAAGGACAGGGGGCGTTCGATGAGCAGTTCTTC. Amino acids: CASSQGQGAFDEQFF.

This rearrangement joins TRBV12-3 or TRBV12-4 to TRBJ1-2; D may be TRBD1 (5 bases). Trimming pared 10 bases from V and 3 bases from J, leaving 12 bases between. The CDR3 is 12 residues long. In DNA form, the CDR3 reads TGTGCCACCTTGGGGGATGACTATGGCTACACCTTC. It codes for CATLGDDYGYTF.

This clone came up a few times. The rearrangement links TRBV7-9 to TRBJ2-7; the match to TRBD1 covers 9 bases. V lost 1 base to trimming and J lost 9 bases; unmatched junction nucleotides: 10. The V gene's germline CDR1 is SEHNR and CDR2 FQNEAQ (reference sequence). The CDR3 is made up of 15 amino acids. CDR3 sequence (DNA): TGTGCCAGCAGCTTAGGACAGAGCACAGGGGGCAGGCAGTACTTC. Its translation: CASSLGQSTGGRQYF. The full variable domain, with the rest looked up from reference TRBV7-9 and TRBJ2-7, is DTGVSQNPRHKITKRGQNVTFRCDPISEHNRLYWYRQTLGQGPEFLTYFQNEAQLEKSRLLSDRFSAERPKGSFSTLEIQRTEQGDSAMYLCASSLGQSTGGRQYFGPGTRLTVT.

This clone was counted a few times. V is TRBV14 and J is TRBJ1-2; D uncertain. The V end lost 4 bases, the J end lost 6 bases, and 12 bases lay between the germline ends. This CDR3 is 13 amino acids long. Germline CDR1 SGHDN, CDR2 FVKESK. This CDR3 reads CASSLLGWDGYTF. CDR3 sequence (DNA): TGTGCCAGCAGCCTACTGGGATGGGATGGCTACACCTTC.

This chain links TRBV11-2 with TRBJ2-3; 9 nucleotides line up with TRBD2. The junction had 7 bases not matched to a gene; V was cut back by 2 bases and J by 4 bases. Per germline, CDR1 SGHAT and CDR2 FQNNGV. The CDR3 extends over 16 amino acids. The CDR3 region is CASSLNGRGGSDTQYF. The CDR3 nucleotides read TGTGCCAGCAGCTTAAACGGGCGGGGGGGCTCAGATACGCAGTATTTT.

This chain connects TRBV5-3 to TRBJ2-3; unclear D gene. TRBV5-3 counts as an open reading frame of uncertain function. V lost 3 bases and J lost 2, with 4 bases in between. This CDR3 spans 12 amino acids. The CDR3 reads CARSWTTDTQYF. CDR3 nucleotide sequence: TGTGCCAGAAGCTGGACCACAGATACGCAGTATTTT.

The chain recombines TRBV19 with TRBJ1-6; D is uncertain. With 1 base removed from V and 6 bases from J, the gap between germline ends came to 10 bases. Per the germline V gene, CDR1 is LNHDA and CDR2 is SQIVND (reference sequence). This CDR3 is 15 amino acids long. DNA for the CDR3: TGTGCCAGTAGTATAGGAAAGGAAATTAATTCACCCCTCCACTTT. Translated, it gives CASSIGKEINSPLHF.

The chain employs TRBV19 and TRBJ2-1, with TRBD2 matching 7 bases. The CDR3 runs 13 residues. From germline, CDR1 is LNHDA and CDR2 SQIVND (reference sequence). Trimming cost V 5 bases and J 6 bases; bases outside gene matches: 4. In DNA, the CDR3 is TGTGCCAGTAGTCTGGGGGGGAGCAATGAGCAGTTCTTC. Encoded protein: CASSLGGSNEQFF.

The V call is TRBV11-2, the J call TRBJ2-3, with D hard to call. Per the germline V gene, CDR1 is SGHAT and CDR2 is FQNNGV. Trimming left V 2 bases short and J 1 base short, with 16 bases between. The CDR3 consists of 17 residues. The chain's CDR3 is CASSLRTDLEGTDTQYF. DNA of the CDR3: TGTGCCAGCAGCTTACGAACGGACCTGGAAGGCACAGATACGCAGTATTTT.

V gene TRBV15 combines with J gene TRBJ1-3; TRBD1 matches at 7 bases. CDR3 length: 16 amino acids. The germline V gene encodes CDR1 LNHNV and CDR2 YYDKDF (reference sequence). V lost 5 bases, J lost 3 bases, and 10 bases stayed unmatched. Written as DNA, the CDR3 is TGTGCCACCAGCCACAGAAGGGGGCTGAGTGGAAACACCATATATTTT. This translates into CATSHRRGLSGNTIYF.

The CDR3 protein is CSVPLDTEAFF. CDR3 in DNA: TGCAGCGTCCCGTTGGACACTGAAGCTTTCTTT. This sequence joins TRBV29-1 and TRBJ1-1; no definite D call. V lost 6 bases to trimming and J lost 3 bases, with 8 bases between them. CDR1 is SQVTM and CDR2 is ANQGSEA in the germline V gene. CDR3 size: 11 residues.

The chain links TRBV3-1 (or the pseudogene TRBV3-2) to TRBJ2-5, with a weak D call TRBD2 (6 bases). V gave up 0 bases and J gave up 3 bases, with 17 bases separating them. CDR3 size: 17 residues. Per the germline V gene, CDR1 is LGHDT and CDR2 is YNNKEL (reference sequence). CDR3 sequence reads: CASSQDSLFREEETQYF. The CDR3 DNA sequence: TGTGCCAGCAGCCAAGATAGTTTATTTAGGGAGGAAGAGACCCAGTACTTC.

The chain employs TRBV19 and TRBJ1-3, with D uncertain. The CDR3 contains 11 residues. Germline V gene lookup returns CDR1 LNHDA and CDR2 SQIVND (reference sequence). V lost 7 bases and J 2 bases, leaving 3 bases between the germline ends. CDR3 bases: TGTGCCAGTAAGACTGGAAACACCATATATTTT. As protein: CASKTGNTIYF.

The chain recombines TRBV29-1 with TRBJ1-6; D is unresolved. There are 14 residues in the CDR3. V was shortened by 5 bases and J by 7 bases, with 15 bases between the two germline ends. Per the germline V gene, CDR1 is SQVTM and CDR2 is ANQGSEA. The DNA of the CDR3 is TGCAGCGTTTCCGAGGGCCAGGCCAATTCACCCCTCCACTTT. Translated: CSVSEGQANSPLHF. The full variable domain, with the rest looked up from reference TRBV29-1 and TRBJ1-6, is SAVISQKPSRDICQRGTSLTIQCQVDSQVTMMFWYRQQPGQSLTLIATANQGSEATYESGFVIDKFPISRPNLTFSTLTVSNMSPEDSSIYLCSVSEGQANSPLHFGNGTRLTVT.

The gene calls are TRBV7-9 and TRBJ2-1, with 10 positions matching TRBD1. From germline, CDR1 is SEHNR and CDR2 FQNEAQ (reference sequence). The J segment lost 8 bases and the V segment lost 6 bases, leaving 7 bases of the junction unmatched. This CDR3 has 14 amino acids. For the CDR3, the DNA is TGTGCCAGCAGTCTATTAGGGACAGGGGATGAGCAGTTCTTC. As protein: CASSLLGTGDEQFF.

This chain uses TRBV6-4 with TRBJ1-1; unclear D gene. CDR3 length equals 17 residues. Trimming took off 4 bases at V and 1 base at J, with 19 bases between the two ends. From germline, CDR1 is MRHNA and CDR2 SNTAGT. In DNA form, the CDR3 reads TGTGCCAGCAGTGGCCGACCCCCATTTAGGGAGAACACTGAAGCTTTCTTT. It is translated as CASSGRPPFRENTEAFF.

This chain connects TRBV9 to TRBJ1-2; D perhaps matches TRBD1 (5 bases). Germline assignment: CDR1 SGDLS and CDR2 YYNGEE. The V and J ends lost 0 bases and 4 bases respectively, with 13 bases between them. The CDR3 is 15 amino acids. The CDR3 sequence: CASSVGVGTGYGYTF. DNA of the CDR3: TGTGCCAGCAGCGTAGGTGTCGGGACGGGCTATGGCTACACCTTC.

The V and J genes are TRBV5-8 and TRBJ2-2; D gene unclear. Germline V lookup: CDR1 SGHTS, CDR2 YDEGEE. V shed 0 bases and J shed 2 bases, with 8 bases lying between them. CDR3 length equals 15 residues. The CDR3 nucleotides read TGTGCCAGCAGCTTGGGCCAGCTAAACACCGGGGAGCTGTTTTTT. It encodes CASSLGQLNTGELFF.

The V call is TRBV19, the J call TRBJ2-7; tentatively, D is TRBD2 (6 bases). The CDR3 loop spans 15 amino acids. CDR1 is LNHDA, CDR2 SQIVND, per germline (reference sequence). V lost 4 bases, J lost 2 bases, and 15 bases lay in between. CDR3 residues: CASSRGDGLTYEQYF. DNA of the CDR3: TGTGCCAGTAGTAGGGGGGACGGCCTGACCTACGAGCAGTACTTC.

The rearrangement uses TRBV5-4 and TRBJ1-2; 9 bases fit TRBD1. This CDR3 comprises 14 residues. Germline CDR1 and CDR2: SGHNT and YYREEE (reference sequence). Unmatched junction bases numbered 10, after V lost 5 bases and J lost 8 bases. In DNA form, the CDR3 reads TGTGCCAGCAGGACCGGGACAGGGTTTGAAGGCTACACCTTC. As protein: CASRTGTGFEGYTF.